This T cell receptor beta chain derives from a study of glioma-infiltrating T cells. Findings and limits, study-wide: Only very few CDR3 sequences appeared in both tissue and blood. Gliomas, especially low-grade, showed above-expected tissue-blood divergence; non-neoplastic patients showed below.

Amplification of TCR alpha and beta CDR3 regions from RNA used iRepertoire nested multiplex PCR. Input was about 85-450 ng of tissue mRNA or PBMC total RNA. TCRdb independently ran MiXCR on the multiplex PCR reads; one entry per CDR3 protein. Of about 200,000 distinct CDR3 sequences listed, about 32% are singletons. With 2 bases removed from V and 1 base from J, the gap between germline ends came to 12 bases. The CDR3 length is 17 residues. Germline V gene data show CDR1 as MNHEY and CDR2 as SMNVEV (reference sequence). Ten or more counts support this clonotype. Its cognate antigen is unknown. V usage is TRBV27 and J usage is TRBJ2-6, with D possibly matching TRBD1 (5 bases). This receptor was taken from a human donor with low-grade glioma or glioblastoma, undergoing nonglioma brain surgery, or in good health (not recorded which). Sequencing was done on a sample of glioma tissue, nonneoplastic brain tissue, or PBMCs (not recorded which). This chain's CDR3 is CASSLTRQTSGANVLTF. Here the CDR3 DNA reads TGTGCCAGCAGTTTAACTCGACAGACTTCTGGGGCCAACGTCCTGACTTTC.